This T cell receptor beta chain was observed in a study of metastatic and nonmetastatic thyroid tumors. Every patient was untreated before thyroid surgery. With MiXCR, TCRdb called clones anew from the PCR reads. The repertoire holds some 27,000 clones, with 20% to 25% as singletons. The CDR3 consists of 16 residues. CDR1 is SGHAT and CDR2 is FQNNGV in the germline V gene. V lost 5 bases and J lost 5, with 18 bases in between. There are many counts of this clone. The specimen sequenced was blood. This sequence originates from a male donor with papillary thyroid cancer or a benign thyroid nodule (not recorded which). Some clones in this sample may be carry-over from other donors' samples. The V gene is TRBV11-2, the J gene TRBJ1-4, with D possibly matching TRBD1 (6 bases). This CDR3 reads CASSAKTGLKNEKLFF. CDR3 in DNA: TGTGCCAGCAGCGCTAAGACAGGCCTCAAAAATGAAAAACTGTTTTTT.